The clone carrying this T cell receptor (beta chain) has a handful of counts. Its antigen is as yet unknown. This CDR3 has 13 amino acids. Germline CDR1 SGHDT, CDR2 YYEEEE. The germline V and J ends were trimmed by 2 bases and 7 bases, with 9 bases remaining between them. With 60 Vbeta and 13 Jbeta primers, the PCR was carried out. Sequencing used immunoSEQ multiplex PCR; TCRdb keeps in-frame clones, though not all of them. The sample lists about 140,000 clones, 73% occurring once. The sample is drawn from a study of cytomegalovirus exposure and HLA in healthy donors. General study findings and limits: Approximately 18,000 TCR beta sequences were associated with HLA alleles at 0.05 false discovery rate in a later analysis. Most subjects' HLA-A and HLA-B alleles were reportedly predicted from TCR beta sequences. The number of N-insertions in an Asian-associated ancestry cluster was reportedly below the roughly 700-donor mean in a later analysis.

This receptor was obtained from a woman in her forties in good health and CMV-seronegative. The sequencing sample was made of PBMCs. The V and J genes are TRBV5-6 and TRBJ2-2; D perhaps matches TRBD1 (5 bases). CDR3 loop: CASSFRVYGELFF. The CDR3 DNA is TGTGCCAGCAGCTTCAGGGTTTACGGGGAGCTGTTTTTT.